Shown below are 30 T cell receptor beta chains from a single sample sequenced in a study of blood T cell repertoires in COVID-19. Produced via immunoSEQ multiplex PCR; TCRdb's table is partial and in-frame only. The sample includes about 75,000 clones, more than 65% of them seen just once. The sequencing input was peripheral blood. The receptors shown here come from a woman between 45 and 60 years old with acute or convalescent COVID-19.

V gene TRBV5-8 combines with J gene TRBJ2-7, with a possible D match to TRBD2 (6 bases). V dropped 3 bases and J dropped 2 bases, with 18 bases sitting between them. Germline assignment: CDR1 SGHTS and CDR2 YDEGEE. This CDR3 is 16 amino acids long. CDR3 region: CASSSLRIGGTYEQYF. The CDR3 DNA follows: TGTGCCAGCAGCTCTCTTCGGATCGGGGGTACCTACGAGCAGTACTTC.

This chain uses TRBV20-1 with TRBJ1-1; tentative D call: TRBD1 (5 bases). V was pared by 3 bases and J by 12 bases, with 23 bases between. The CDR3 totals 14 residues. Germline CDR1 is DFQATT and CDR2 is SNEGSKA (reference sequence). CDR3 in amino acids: CSASSKAGLLMTFF. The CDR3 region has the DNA TGCAGTGCTAGTTCCAAAGCAGGGCTTTTGATGACTTTCTTT.

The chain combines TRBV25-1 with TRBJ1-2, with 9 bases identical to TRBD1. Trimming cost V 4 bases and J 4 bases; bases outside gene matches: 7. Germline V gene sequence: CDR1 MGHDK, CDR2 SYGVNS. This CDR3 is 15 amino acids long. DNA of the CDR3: TGTGCCAGCAGTGGTACAGGGGGCGAGGGCTATGGCTACACCTTC. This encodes CASSGTGGEGYGYTF.

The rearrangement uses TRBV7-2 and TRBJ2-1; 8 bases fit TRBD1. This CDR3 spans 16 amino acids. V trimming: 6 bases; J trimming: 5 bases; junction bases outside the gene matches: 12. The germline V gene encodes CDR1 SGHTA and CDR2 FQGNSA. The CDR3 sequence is CASSWTGTERHNEQFF. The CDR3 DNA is TGTGCCAGCAGTTGGACAGGGACGGAGCGACACAATGAGCAGTTCTTC.

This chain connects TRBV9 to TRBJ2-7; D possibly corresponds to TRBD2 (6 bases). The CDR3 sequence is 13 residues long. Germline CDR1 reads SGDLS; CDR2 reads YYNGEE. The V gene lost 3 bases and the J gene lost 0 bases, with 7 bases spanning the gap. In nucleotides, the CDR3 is TGTGCCAGCAGCGGCGGGGCCTCCTACGAGCAGTACTTC. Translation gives CASSGGASYEQYF. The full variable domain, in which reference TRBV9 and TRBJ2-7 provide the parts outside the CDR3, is DSGVTQTPKHLITATGQRVTLRCSPRSGDLSVYWYQQSLDQGLQFLIQYYNGEERAKGNILERFSAQQFPDLHSELNLSSLELGDSALYFCASSGGASYEQYFGPGTRLTVT.

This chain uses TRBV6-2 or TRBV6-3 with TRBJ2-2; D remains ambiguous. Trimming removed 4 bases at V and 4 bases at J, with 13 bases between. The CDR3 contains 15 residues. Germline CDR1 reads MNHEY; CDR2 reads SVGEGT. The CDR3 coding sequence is TGTGCCAGCAGTTCTCGTTCCTTTTTCACCGGGGAGCTGTTTTTT. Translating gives CASSSRSFFTGELFF.

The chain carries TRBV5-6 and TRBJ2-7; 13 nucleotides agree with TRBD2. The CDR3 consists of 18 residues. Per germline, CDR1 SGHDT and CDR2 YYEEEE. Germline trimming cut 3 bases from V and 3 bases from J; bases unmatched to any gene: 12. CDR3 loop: CASSSLEVGTSGIYEQYF. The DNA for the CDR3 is TGTGCCAGCAGCTCACTGGAGGTCGGGACTAGCGGGATCTACGAGCAGTACTTC. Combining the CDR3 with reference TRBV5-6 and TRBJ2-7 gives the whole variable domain DAGVTQSPTHLIKTRGQQVTLRCSPKSGHDTVSWYQQALGQGPQFIFQYYEEEERQRGNFPDRFSGHQFPNYSSELNVNALLLGDSALYLCASSSLEVGTSGIYEQYFGPGTRLTVT.

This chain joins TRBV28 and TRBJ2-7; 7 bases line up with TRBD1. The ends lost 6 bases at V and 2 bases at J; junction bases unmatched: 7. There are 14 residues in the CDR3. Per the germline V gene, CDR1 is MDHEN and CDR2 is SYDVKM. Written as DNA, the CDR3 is TGTGCCAGCAGAAGGGTGGGACAGACCTACGAGCAGTACTTC. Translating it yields CASRRVGQTYEQYF.

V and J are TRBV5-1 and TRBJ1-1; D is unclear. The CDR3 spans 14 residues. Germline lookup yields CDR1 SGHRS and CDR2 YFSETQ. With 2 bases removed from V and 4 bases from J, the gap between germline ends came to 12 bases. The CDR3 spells CASSFEGRGTEAFF. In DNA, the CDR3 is TGCGCCAGCAGCTTCGAGGGCCGGGGCACTGAAGCTTTCTTT.

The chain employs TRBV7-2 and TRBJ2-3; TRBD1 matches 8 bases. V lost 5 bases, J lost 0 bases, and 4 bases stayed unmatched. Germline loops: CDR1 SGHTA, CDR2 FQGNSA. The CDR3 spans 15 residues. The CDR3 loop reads CASSVDRGSTDTQYF. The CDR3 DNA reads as TGTGCCAGCAGCGTCGACAGGGGAAGCACAGATACGCAGTATTTT.

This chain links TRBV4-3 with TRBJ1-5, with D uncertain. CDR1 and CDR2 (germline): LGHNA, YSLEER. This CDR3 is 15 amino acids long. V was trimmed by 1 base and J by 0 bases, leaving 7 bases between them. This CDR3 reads CASSQAHYSNQPQHF. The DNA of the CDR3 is TGCGCCAGCAGCCAAGCCCACTATAGCAATCAGCCCCAGCATTTT.

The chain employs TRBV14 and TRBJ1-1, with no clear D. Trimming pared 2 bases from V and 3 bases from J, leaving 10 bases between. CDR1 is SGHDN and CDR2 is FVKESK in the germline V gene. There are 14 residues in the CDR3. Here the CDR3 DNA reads TGTGCCAGCAGCCAACTAACTCCCTACACTGAAGCTTTCTTT. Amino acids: CASSQLTPYTEAFF.

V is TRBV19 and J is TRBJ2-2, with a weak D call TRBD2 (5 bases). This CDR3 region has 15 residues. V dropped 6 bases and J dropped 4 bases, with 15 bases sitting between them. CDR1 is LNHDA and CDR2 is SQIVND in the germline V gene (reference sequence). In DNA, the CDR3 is TGTGCCAGTAGCCCGGACTCTCAACTCACCGGGGAGCTGTTTTTT. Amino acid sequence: CASSPDSQLTGELFF.

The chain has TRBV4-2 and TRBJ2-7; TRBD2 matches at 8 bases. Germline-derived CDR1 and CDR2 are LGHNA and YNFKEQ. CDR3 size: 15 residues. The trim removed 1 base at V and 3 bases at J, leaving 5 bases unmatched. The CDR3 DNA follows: TGTGCCAGCAGCCAAGGAGCGGGAGCAAACTACGAGCAGTACTTC. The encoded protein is CASSQGAGANYEQYF.

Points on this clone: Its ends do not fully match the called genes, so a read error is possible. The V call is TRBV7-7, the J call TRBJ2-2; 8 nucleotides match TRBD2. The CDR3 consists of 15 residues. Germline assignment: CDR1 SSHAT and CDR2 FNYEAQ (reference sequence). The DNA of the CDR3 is TGTGCTAGCAGCCCAGGGACTAGGGCCACCGGGGAGCTGTTTTTT. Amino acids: CASSPGTRATGELFF.

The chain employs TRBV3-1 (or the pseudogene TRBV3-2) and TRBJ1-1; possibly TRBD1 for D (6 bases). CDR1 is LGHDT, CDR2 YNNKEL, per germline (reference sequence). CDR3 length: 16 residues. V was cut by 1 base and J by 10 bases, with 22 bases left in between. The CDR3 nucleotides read TGTGCCAGCAGCCAAGGCGATGACAGGAGTCTTAGCCGAGCTTTCTTT. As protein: CASSQGDDRSLSRAFF.

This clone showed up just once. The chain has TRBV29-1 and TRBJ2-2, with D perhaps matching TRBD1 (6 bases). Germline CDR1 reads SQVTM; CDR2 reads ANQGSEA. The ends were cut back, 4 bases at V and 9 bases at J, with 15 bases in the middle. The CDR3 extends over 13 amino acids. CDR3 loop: CSVALTGDRELFF. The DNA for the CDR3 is TGCAGCGTTGCGCTGACAGGCGACCGGGAGCTGTTTTTT.

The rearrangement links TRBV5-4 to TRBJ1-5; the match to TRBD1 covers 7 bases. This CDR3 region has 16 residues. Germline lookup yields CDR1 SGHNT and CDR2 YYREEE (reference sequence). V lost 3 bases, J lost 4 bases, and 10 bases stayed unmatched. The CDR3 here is CASSSGGTATNQPQHF. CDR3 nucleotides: TGTGCCAGCAGCTCGGGGGGGACAGCCACAAATCAGCCCCAGCATTTT.

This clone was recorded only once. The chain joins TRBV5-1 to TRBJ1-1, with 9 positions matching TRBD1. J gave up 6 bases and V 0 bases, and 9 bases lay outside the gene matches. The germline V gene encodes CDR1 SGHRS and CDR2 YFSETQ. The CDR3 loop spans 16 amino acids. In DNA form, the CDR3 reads TGCGCCAGCAGCTTGGAACAGGGGGCTAATCATCCTGAAGCTTTCTTT. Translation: CASSLEQGANHPEAFF.

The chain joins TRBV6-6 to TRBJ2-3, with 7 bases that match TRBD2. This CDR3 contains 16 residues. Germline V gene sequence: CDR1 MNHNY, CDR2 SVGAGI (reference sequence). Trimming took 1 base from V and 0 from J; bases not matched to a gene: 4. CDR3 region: CASSYLREGSTDTQYF. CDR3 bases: TGTGCCAGCAGTTACTTGAGGGAGGGGAGCACAGATACGCAGTATTTT.

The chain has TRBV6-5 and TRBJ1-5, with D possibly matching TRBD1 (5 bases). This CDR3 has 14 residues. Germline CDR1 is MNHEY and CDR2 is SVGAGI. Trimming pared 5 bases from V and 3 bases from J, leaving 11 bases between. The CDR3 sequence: CASSPSTVNQPQHF. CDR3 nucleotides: TGTGCCAGCAGTCCATCGACAGTCAATCAGCCCCAGCATTTT.

CDR3 in amino acids: CASSQSSPPYEQYF. DNA for the CDR3: TGCGCCAGCAGCCAGTCAAGCCCTCCCTACGAGCAGTACTTC. The chain employs TRBV4-1 and TRBJ2-7; the D is unclear. CDR3 length equals 14 residues. Germline V gene data show CDR1 as MGHRA and CDR2 as YSYEKL. V lost 3 bases and J lost 2, with 11 bases in between.

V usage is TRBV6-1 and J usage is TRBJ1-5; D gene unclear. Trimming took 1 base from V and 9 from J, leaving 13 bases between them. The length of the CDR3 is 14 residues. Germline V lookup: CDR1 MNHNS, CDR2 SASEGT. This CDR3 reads CASSEGKSTGPQHF. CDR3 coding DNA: TGTGCCAGCAGTGAAGGCAAGTCGACGGGGCCCCAGCATTTT.

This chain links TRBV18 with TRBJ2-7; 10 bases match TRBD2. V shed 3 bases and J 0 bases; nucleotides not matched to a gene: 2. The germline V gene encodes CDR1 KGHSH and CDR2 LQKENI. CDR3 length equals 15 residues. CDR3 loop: CASSPASGGSYEQYF. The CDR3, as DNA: TGTGCCAGCTCACCCGCTAGCGGGGGCTCCTACGAGCAGTACTTC.

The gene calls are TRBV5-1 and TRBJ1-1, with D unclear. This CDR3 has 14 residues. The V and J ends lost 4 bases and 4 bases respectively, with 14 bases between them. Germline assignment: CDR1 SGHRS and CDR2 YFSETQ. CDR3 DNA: TGCGCCAGCAGCCCCGCGGGGTGGGGCACTGAAGCTTTCTTT. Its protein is CASSPAGWGTEAFF.

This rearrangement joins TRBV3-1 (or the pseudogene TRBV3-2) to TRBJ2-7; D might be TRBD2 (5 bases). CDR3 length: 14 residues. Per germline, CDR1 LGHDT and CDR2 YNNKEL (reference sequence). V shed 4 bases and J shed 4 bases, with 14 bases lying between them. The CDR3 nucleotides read TGTGCCAGCAGCCGGGCTTCAGAGGGTTACGAGCAGTACTTC. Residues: CASSRASEGYEQYF.

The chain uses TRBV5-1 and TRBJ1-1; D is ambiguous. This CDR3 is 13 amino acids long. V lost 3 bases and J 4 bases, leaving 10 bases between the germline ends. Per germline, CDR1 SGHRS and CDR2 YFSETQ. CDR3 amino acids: CASSSKEGTEAFF. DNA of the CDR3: TGCGCCAGCAGCTCCAAAGAGGGCACTGAAGCTTTCTTT.

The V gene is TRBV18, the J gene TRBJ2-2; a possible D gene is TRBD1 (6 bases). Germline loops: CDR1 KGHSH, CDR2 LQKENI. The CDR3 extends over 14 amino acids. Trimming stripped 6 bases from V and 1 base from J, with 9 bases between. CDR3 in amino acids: CASSTDRNTGELFF. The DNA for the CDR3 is TGTGCCAGCTCGACGGACAGGAACACCGGGGAGCTGTTTTTT. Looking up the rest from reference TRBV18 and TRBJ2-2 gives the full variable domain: NAGVMQNPRHLVRRRGQEARLRCSPMKGHSHVYWYRQLPEEGLKFMVYLQKENIIDESGMPKERFSAEFPKEGPSILRIQQVVRGDSAAYFCASSTDRNTGELFFGEGSRLTVL.

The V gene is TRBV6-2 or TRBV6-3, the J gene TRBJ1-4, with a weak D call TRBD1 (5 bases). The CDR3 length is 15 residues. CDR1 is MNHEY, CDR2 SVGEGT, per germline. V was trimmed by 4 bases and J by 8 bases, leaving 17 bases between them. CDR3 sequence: CASSWTPSGGEKLFF. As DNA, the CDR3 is TGTGCCAGCAGTTGGACACCGTCCGGTGGAGAAAAACTGTTTTTT.

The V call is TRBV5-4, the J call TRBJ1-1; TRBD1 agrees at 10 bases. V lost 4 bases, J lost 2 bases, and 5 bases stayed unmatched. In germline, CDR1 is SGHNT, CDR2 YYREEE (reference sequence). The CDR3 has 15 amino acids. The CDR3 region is CASSADRGFNTEAFF. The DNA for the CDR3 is TGTGCCAGCAGCGCGGACAGGGGGTTTAACACTGAAGCTTTCTTT.